This T cell receptor (beta chain) was obtained from a study of shared clonotypes between healthy human individuals. Overall study findings and caveats: Blood was the only sampled material, and tissue repertoires likely differ.

The material for each subset, its genomic DNA, was split evenly across several immunoSEQ plates. Sequenced by immunoSEQ multiplex PCR; TCRdb stores in-frame clones only, minus some. The data show about 2.4 million clones, 90% to 95% seen once. With regard to this clone: The antigen is undetermined.

This CDR3 comprises 15 residues. CDR1 is LGHNA, CDR2 YNFKEQ, per germline. V lost 1 base and J lost 7; bases outside the gene matches: 7. The receptor's source is a man between 18 and 35 years old in good health. Some clones in this sample may be carry-over from other donors' samples. The chain combines TRBV4-2 with TRBJ2-7; 10 nucleotides match TRBD2. Sequenced: naive CD4+ T cells from PBMCs. Subset denoted: CD45RA+ positively selected. CDR3 sequence: CASSQGSGRVGEQYF. The DNA of the CDR3 is TGTGCCAGCAGCCAAGGAAGCGGGAGGGTGGGAGAGCAGTACTTC.